A single sample is the source of the 11 T cell receptor beta chains below, sequenced in a study of CD8+ T cells in alopecia areata. Extracted RNA was reverse transcribed, and the resulting cDNA served as sequencing template. Libraries were prepared by immunoSEQ multiplex PCR; TCRdb keeps only in-frame clonotypes and omits some of them. The sample lists 130,000 or so clones, around 50% seen once, with about 10% in the top ten. Sequencing input: NKG2D-low CD8+ T cells sorted from blood. The receptors derive from a human donor with alopecia areata.

This clone occurred a few times. The chain links TRBV28 to TRBJ2-7; tentative D call: TRBD1 (6 bases). The germline gives CDR1 MDHEN, CDR2 SYDVKM. This CDR3 region has 20 residues. The V and J ends lost 6 bases and 1 base respectively, with 31 bases between them. The CDR3 protein is CASSPNGLGRGHVASYEQYF. The CDR3 DNA reads TGTGCCAGCAGCCCGAATGGGTTGGGTCGGGGACACGTCGCTTCCTACGAGCAGTACTTC.

Concerning this clone: Other DNA sequences within the sample encode an identical CDR3. This sequence joins TRBV30 and TRBJ2-7; D gene ambiguous. Germline lookup yields CDR1 GTSNPN and CDR2 SVGIG (reference sequence). Trimming removed 1 base at V and 2 bases at J, with 9 bases between. The CDR3 totals 13 residues. In nucleotides, the CDR3 is TGTGCCTGGAGTGACAGTGGCCCCTACGAGCAGTACTTC. Amino acid sequence: CAWSDSGPYEQYF.

This clone is a singleton in its sample. This sequence joins TRBV2 and TRBJ2-7; D remains ambiguous. This CDR3 has 10 residues. Germline loops: CDR1 SNHLY, CDR2 FYNNEI. V lost 4 bases, J lost 6 bases, and 4 bases lay in between. The CDR3 reads CASSAGEQYF. Written as DNA, the CDR3 is TGTGCCAGCAGTGCAGGCGAGCAGTACTTC.

This clone was observed a single time. V gene TRBV6-5 combines with J gene TRBJ2-7; 7 bases are a match to TRBD1. Germline loops: CDR1 MNHEY, CDR2 SVGAGI. This CDR3 contains 13 residues. The ends lost 6 bases at V and 2 bases at J; junction bases unmatched: 4. CDR3 loop: CASSPGQTYEQYF. As DNA, the CDR3 is TGTGCCAGCAGCCCGGGACAGACCTACGAGCAGTACTTC.

This clone was detected a few times. The chain joins TRBV7-9 to TRBJ2-7; no definite D call. The CDR3 covers 15 residues. Germline-derived CDR1 and CDR2 are SEHNR and FQNEAQ (reference sequence). Trimming took 5 bases from V and 0 from J, leaving 14 bases between them. CDR3 protein: CASSHTDGYSYEQYF. Written as DNA, the CDR3 is TGTGCCAGCAGCCATACTGACGGATACTCCTACGAGCAGTACTTC.

This clone was observed a few times. The rearrangement uses TRBV29-1 and TRBJ2-7; TRBD1 or TRBD2 may be the D gene (5 bases each). This CDR3 comprises 15 residues. V shed 2 bases and J shed 3 bases, with 17 bases lying between them. Germline CDR1 SQVTM, CDR2 ANQGSEA. The chain's CDR3 is CSVEFMGRGDYEQYF. CDR3 bases: TGCAGCGTTGAATTCATGGGACGGGGCGACTACGAGCAGTACTTC.

This clone was counted between two and nine times. The chain recombines TRBV28 with TRBJ2-1; 8 nucleotides agree with TRBD2. Germline CDR1 reads MDHEN; CDR2 reads SYDVKM. Unmatched junction bases numbered 6, after V lost 1 base and J lost 7 bases. The CDR3 runs to 15 residues. The CDR3 region is CASSLFEREFNEQFF. The CDR3 nucleotides read TGTGCCAGCAGTTTATTCGAGCGGGAGTTTAATGAGCAGTTCTTC.

The CDR3 DNA reads as TGCGCCAGCAGTCAAGGGGTGGGGCTGAACACCGGGGAGCTGTTTTTT. Its protein product is CASSQGVGLNTGELFF. The rearrangement joins TRBV23-1 to TRBJ2-2; maybe TRBD1 (5 bases). TRBV23-1 is marked as an open reading frame, function uncertain. CDR3 length equals 16 residues. V lost 2 bases and J lost 1, with 11 bases in between.

The chain combines TRBV4-1 with TRBJ2-7, with D possibly being TRBD1 (6 bases). The length of the CDR3 is 16 residues. In germline, CDR1 is MGHRA, CDR2 YSYEKL. Trimming took 4 bases from V and 1 from J, leaving 17 bases between them. CDR3 residues: CASSLLQGEASYEQYF. The CDR3 coding sequence is TGCGCCAGCAGCCTACTACAGGGAGAAGCGTCCTACGAGCAGTACTTC.

Details on this clone: Other nucleotide sequences from this sample produce the same CDR3. The V and J genes are TRBV29-1 and TRBJ1-2; D perhaps matches TRBD1 (5 bases). The ends were cut back, 3 bases at V and 0 bases at J, with 8 bases in the middle. Germline CDR1 reads SQVTM; CDR2 reads ANQGSEA. CDR3 length: 13 residues. DNA for the CDR3: TGCAGCGTTGAGCAGGGTACTAACTATGGCTACACCTTC. This encodes CSVEQGTNYGYTF.

This clone was counted a few times. This chain connects TRBV9 to TRBJ2-7, with D possibly called TRBD1 or TRBD2 (5 bases each). CDR1 is SGDLS, CDR2 YYNGEE, per germline. V lost 5 bases and J lost 3, with 12 bases in between. The CDR3 has 13 amino acids. In nucleotides, the CDR3 is TGTGCCAGCAGTCGGGACCGGGACTACGAGCAGTACTTC. Residues: CASSRDRDYEQYF.